Presented here are 23 T cell receptor beta chains from one specimen sequenced in a study of blood T cell repertoires in COVID-19. TCRdb's copy holds only in-frame clones and misses some; the assay was immunoSEQ multiplex PCR. The sample has 180,000 or so clones; approximately 86% are singletons. The specimen was peripheral blood. The receptor source for this set is a man aged 18 to 35 with acute or convalescent COVID-19.

V is TRBV19 and J is TRBJ1-6; D may be TRBD1 (6 bases). Trimming removed 6 bases at V and 7 bases at J, with 13 bases between. Germline V lookup: CDR1 LNHDA, CDR2 SQIVND (reference sequence). The CDR3 is 14 amino acids. CDR3 DNA sequence: TGTGCCAGTAGGAGGGACACTAGGAATTCACCCCTCCACTTT. Its protein is CASRRDTRNSPLHF.

The J gene is TRBJ2-7, the V gene TRBV7-9, with 8 bases matching TRBD1. The tail of the sequence fits TRBJ2-1 better, so the J call may be wrong. The CDR3 contains 14 residues. Germline CDR1 SEHNR, CDR2 FQNEAQ (reference sequence). CDR3 sequence reads: CASSTGGSENEQFF. The CDR3 DNA follows: TGTGCCAGCAGCACAGGGGGGTCTGAGAATGAGCAGTTCTTC.

CDR3 in amino acids: CSVDRVTSRRAEAFF. Written as DNA, the CDR3 is TGCAGCGTTGATAGGGTTACCTCCCGCAGGGCTGAAGCTTTCTTT. V gene TRBV29-1 combines with J gene TRBJ1-1, with D perhaps TRBD1 (5 bases). Germline assignment: CDR1 SQVTM and CDR2 ANQGSEA. Trimming took off 3 bases at V and 6 bases at J, with 20 bases between the two ends. The CDR3 contains 15 residues.

V is TRBV30 and J is TRBJ1-3, with no clear D. This CDR3 is 14 amino acids long. Germline loops: CDR1 GTSNPN, CDR2 SVGIG (reference sequence). Deletions cut 1 base from V and 0 bases from J, with 7 bases between. The CDR3 DNA reads TGTGCCTGGAGTGCGACTCTCTCTGGAAACACCATATATTTT. This encodes CAWSATLSGNTIYF.

The genes are TRBV6-1 and TRBJ1-2; D possibly corresponds to TRBD1 (5 bases). V gave up 4 bases and J gave up 4 bases, with 19 bases separating them. Germline CDR1 is MNHNS and CDR2 is SASEGT. The CDR3 length is 16 residues. DNA of the CDR3: TGTGCCAGCAGTGTTGGGGCATCGCTGGGGGGCTATGGCTACACCTTC. Its protein product is CASSVGASLGGYGYTF.

The genes are TRBV30 and TRBJ1-4; the match to TRBD1 covers 7 bases. The germline CDR1 and CDR2 sequences are GTSNPN and SVGIG (reference sequence). J gave up 8 bases and V 4 bases, and 1 base lay outside the gene matches. The CDR3 runs 11 residues. The CDR3 loop is CAWKGAEKLFF. For the CDR3, the DNA is TGTGCCTGGAAGGGGGCCGAAAAACTGTTTTTT.

V usage is TRBV4-1 and J usage is TRBJ2-1; no firm D call. Trimming stripped 1 base from V and 3 bases from J, with 10 bases between. Germline V gene data show CDR1 as MGHRA and CDR2 as YSYEKL. This CDR3 spans 15 amino acids. The chain's CDR3 is CASSQGVTVYNEQFF. As DNA, the CDR3 is TGCGCCAGCAGCCAAGGGGTAACAGTCTACAATGAGCAGTTCTTC.

CDR3 bases: TGTGCCAGCAGTCAAACCGGGACAGGCCAAGAAGCTTTCTTT. Residues: CASSQTGTGQEAFF. V gene TRBV6-6 combines with J gene TRBJ1-1; 8 positions match TRBD1. From germline, CDR1 is MNHNY and CDR2 SVGAGI (reference sequence). The CDR3 spans 14 residues. V shed 5 bases and J 8 bases; nucleotides not matched to a gene: 10.

This clone was recorded only once. The rearrangement links TRBV7-9 to TRBJ2-7; no definite D call. The CDR3 consists of 13 residues. Germline V CDR1 and CDR2: SEHNR, FQNEAQ (reference sequence). V lost 5 bases and J 5 bases, leaving 13 bases between the germline ends. CDR3 in DNA: TGTGCCAGCAGCCCCCGGAGTTCAGACGAGCAGTACTTC. Protein sequence: CASSPRSSDEQYF.

V and J are TRBV11-3 and TRBJ2-7; 7 bases agree with TRBD1. The CDR3 sequence is 14 residues long. The J segment lost 6 bases and the V segment lost 5 bases, leaving 10 bases of the junction unmatched. From germline, CDR1 is SGHNT and CDR2 YENEEA. The CDR3 DNA reads as TGTGCCAGCAGCCGCACATCACAGGGGTCCGAGCAGTACTTC. Translation gives CASSRTSQGSEQYF.

The CDR3 DNA reads as TGTGCCATCAGTGGGGGACAGGGGGCGCTTGTCAGTGGCTACACCTTC. Its translation is CAISGGQGALVSGYTF. The chain employs TRBV10-3 and TRBJ1-2; 12 bases line up with TRBD1. The V and J ends lost 4 bases and 7 bases, in that order; junction bases with no gene match: 10. CDR1 ENHRY and CDR2 SYGVKD come from the germline V gene. There are 16 residues in the CDR3.

The V call is TRBV5-1, the J call TRBJ2-2, with TRBD1 matching over 9 bases. Germline CDR1 is SGHRS and CDR2 is YFSETQ. The CDR3 contains 15 residues. Germline trimming cut 3 bases from V and 6 bases from J; bases unmatched to any gene: 6. The CDR3 DNA is TGCGCCAGCAGCTGGGGGACAGGGAGTTCCGGGGAGCTGTTTTTT. This sequence encodes CASSWGTGSSGELFF. Full variable domain (remainder filled in from reference TRBV5-1 and TRBJ2-2): KAGVTQTPRYLIKTRGQQVTLSCSPISGHRSVSWYQQTPGQGLQFLFEYFSETQRNKGNFPGRFSGRQFSNSRSEMNVSTLELGDSALYLCASSWGTGSSGELFFGEGSRLTVL.

The genes are TRBV19 and TRBJ1-5; 9 bases are shared with TRBD1. The J segment lost 9 bases and the V segment lost 3 bases, leaving 6 bases of the junction unmatched. The V gene's germline CDR1 is LNHDA and CDR2 SQIVND (reference sequence). The CDR3 sequence is 14 residues long. The CDR3 region is CASSMDRGFRPQHF. CDR3 nucleotides: TGTGCCAGTAGTATGGACAGGGGCTTTAGGCCCCAGCATTTT.

This chain connects TRBV7-9 to TRBJ1-1, with D hard to call. The CDR3 has 15 residues. Germline CDR1 and CDR2: SEHNR and FQNEAQ (reference sequence). V lost 5 bases and J lost 1, with 14 bases in between. Written as DNA, the CDR3 is TGTGCCAGCAGCCCCCCGGTTTTCACGAACACTGAAGCTTTCTTT. This translates into CASSPPVFTNTEAFF. Drawing the rest from reference TRBV7-9 and TRBJ1-1, the complete variable domain is DTGVSQNPRHKITKRGQNVTFRCDPISEHNRLYWYRQTLGQGPEFLTYFQNEAQLEKSRLLSDRFSAERPKGSFSTLEIQRTEQGDSAMYLCASSPPVFTNTEAFFGQGTRLTVV.

V gene TRBV19 combines with J gene TRBJ1-2, with D tentatively TRBD1 (5 bases). V lost 1 base to trimming and J lost 6 bases, with 9 bases between them. In germline, CDR1 is LNHDA, CDR2 SQIVND (reference sequence). This CDR3 spans 13 amino acids. The CDR3 loop is CASSIGTLNGYTF. In DNA, the CDR3 is TGTGCCAGTAGTATAGGGACACTAAATGGCTACACCTTC.

The chain uses TRBV5-1 and TRBJ2-1, with 7 bases aligning to TRBD2. Germline lookup yields CDR1 SGHRS and CDR2 YFSETQ. The CDR3 is made up of 17 amino acids. J lost 8 bases, V lost 1 base, and 15 bases had no gene match. DNA for the CDR3: TGCGCCAGCAGCTTGTATTTTGGGACTACCCAGGGCCATGAGCAGTTCTTC. It yields the protein CASSLYFGTTQGHEQFF.

The J gene is TRBJ1-4, the V gene TRBV6-5; 9 bases fit TRBD1. CDR1 and CDR2 from the germline V gene are MNHEY and SVGAGI. Trimming cost V 6 bases and J 8 bases; bases outside gene matches: 10. The CDR3 totals 15 residues. CDR3 sequence (DNA): TGTGCCAGCAGCGTACAGGGGGCTAGAGAAGAAAAACTGTTTTTT. Encoded protein: CASSVQGAREEKLFF.

This chain uses TRBV7-3 with TRBJ2-2, with 7 bases that match TRBD1. There are 12 residues in the CDR3. The trim removed 6 bases at V and 9 bases at J, leaving 4 bases unmatched. CDR1 is SGHTA, CDR2 FQGTGA, per germline. DNA for the CDR3: TGTGCCAGCAGTCACAGGGGCCGGGAGCTGTTTTTT. Amino acids: CASSHRGRELFF.

The rearrangement links TRBV28 to TRBJ2-7, with D unresolved. This CDR3 is built from 11 residues. The V and J ends lost 5 bases and 3 bases respectively, with 5 bases between them. Germline assignment: CDR1 MDHEN and CDR2 SYDVKM. The CDR3 DNA sequence: TGTGCCAGCAGTCCGGGCTACGAGCAGTACGTC. Encoded protein: CASSPGYEQYV.

This chain uses TRBV10-1 with TRBJ1-1, with D maybe TRBD1 (5 bases). The CDR3 runs 13 residues. Per the germline V gene, CDR1 is WNHNN and CDR2 is SYGVQD (reference sequence). V was pared by 5 bases and J by 5 bases, with 12 bases between. CDR3 amino acids: CASSRAGGTEAFF. In nucleotides, the CDR3 is TGCGCCAGCAGTCGTGCCGGGGGGACTGAAGCTTTCTTT.

The chain recombines TRBV6-6 with TRBJ2-1; 7 bases match TRBD2. V gave up 0 bases and J gave up 1 base; unmatched junction bases: 0. Germline-derived CDR1 and CDR2 are MNHNY and SVGAGI (reference sequence). This CDR3 contains 15 residues. The CDR3 region is CASSYSGGSYNEQFF. The DNA of the CDR3 is TGTGCCAGCAGTTACTCGGGGGGGTCCTACAATGAGCAGTTCTTC.

The chain joins TRBV19 to TRBJ2-5; TRBD1 agrees at 8 bases. The V and J ends lost 4 bases and 4 bases, in that order; junction bases with no gene match: 14. The CDR3 has 17 residues. The germline CDR1 and CDR2 sequences are LNHDA and SQIVND (reference sequence). The DNA for the CDR3 is TGTGCCAGTAGTACGCATGATCAGGGGGCAGTGGGAGAGACCCAGTACTTC. Translating it yields CASSTHDQGAVGETQYF.

V and J are TRBV4-1 and TRBJ2-6; 9 bases agree with TRBD1. The germline V gene has CDR1 MGHRA and CDR2 YSYEKL. V lost 4 bases and J lost 0; bases outside the gene matches: 7. This CDR3 spans 18 amino acids. The CDR3 DNA sequence: TGCGCCAGCAGCCCGGCAGGGACAGGGTCCTCTGGGGCCAACGTCCTGACTTTC. Its protein product is CASSPAGTGSSGANVLTF.